Below are 13 T cell receptor beta chains sequenced from a single sample in a study of T cell responses to AZD1222 COVID-19 vaccine. Repertoires were generated with immunoSEQ multiplex PCR, while TCRdb's copy carries only in-frame clones and drops some. There are some 110,000 clones in the sample; 88% occur only once, and around 8.7% lies in the top ten. The sequenced sample was peripheral blood, obtained on day 0 of AZD1222 vaccination. The receptors originated from an adult in good health.

The CDR3 DNA is TGCGCCAGCACCCAGGACAACCTGGATGAAAAACTGTTTTTT. It translates to CASTQDNLDEKLFF. The chain recombines TRBV5-1 with TRBJ1-4; the D gene is possibly TRBD1 (5 bases). CDR3 length: 14 amino acids. Trimming took off 6 bases at V and 6 bases at J, with 15 bases between the two ends. From germline, CDR1 is SGHRS and CDR2 YFSETQ. Complete variable domain (other parts from reference TRBV5-1 and TRBJ1-4): KAGVTQTPRYLIKTRGQQVTLSCSPISGHRSVSWYQQTPGQGLQFLFEYFSETQRNKGNFPGRFSGRQFSNSRSEMNVSTLELGDSALYLCASTQDNLDEKLFFGSGTQLSVL.

This clone was seen a single time. The V call is TRBV2, the J call TRBJ2-1; D gene unclear. The CDR3 is 15 amino acids. Germline values: CDR1 SNHLY, CDR2 FYNNEI. The V gene lost 3 bases and the J gene lost 4 bases, with 13 bases spanning the gap. The CDR3 reads CASSDTPLLYNEQFF. In DNA form, the CDR3 reads TGTGCCAGCAGTGACACTCCTTTACTTTACAATGAGCAGTTCTTC.

The rearrangement uses TRBV6-2 or TRBV6-3 and TRBJ2-3; D might be TRBD1 (6 bases). The CDR3 consists of 14 residues. Per the germline V gene, CDR1 is MNHEY and CDR2 is SVGEGT. V shed 5 bases and J shed 1 base, with 10 bases lying between them. In DNA, the CDR3 is TGTGCCAGCAGTACCAGGACAGGCACAGATACGCAGTATTTT. Its protein product is CASSTRTGTDTQYF.

This rearrangement joins TRBV27 to TRBJ2-4; D remains unclear. The germline V gene has CDR1 MNHEY and CDR2 SMNVEV (reference sequence). Trimming removed 6 bases from V and 9 bases from J, with 21 bases in between. The CDR3 runs to 15 residues. In DNA, the CDR3 is TGTGCCAGCAGCTCCCCGAGCCTAGGGAAGGGCATTCAGTACTTC. Its protein is CASSSPSLGKGIQYF.

This sequence joins TRBV23-1 and TRBJ2-7; TRBD1 aligns across 7 bases. TRBV23-1 is an open reading frame, and its role is uncertain. The ends lost 2 bases at V and 9 bases at J; junction bases unmatched: 7. CDR3 size: 13 residues. The CDR3 sequence: CASSQMGQWRQYF. The CDR3, as DNA: TGCGCCAGCAGTCAAATGGGACAGTGGAGGCAGTACTTC.

J is TRBJ2-7 and V is TRBV21-1; the D call TRBD1 from the table was never checked on the DNA. TRBV21-1 is a pseudogene locus. There are 16 residues in the CDR3. In DNA, the CDR3 is TGTGCCAGCAGCAAAGCGCAGGCCAGACCAATTTACGAGCAGTACTTC. Translation gives CASSKAQARPIYEQYF.

The V gene is TRBV9, the J gene TRBJ2-7, with 7 bases aligning to TRBD2. The V gene's germline CDR1 is SGDLS and CDR2 YYNGEE. The CDR3 extends over 15 amino acids. The V and J ends lost 1 base and 0 bases, in that order; junction bases with no gene match: 4. The CDR3 reads CASSVLADFSYEQYF. As DNA, the CDR3 is TGTGCCAGCAGCGTACTAGCGGATTTCTCCTACGAGCAGTACTTC.

The gene calls are TRBV10-1 and TRBJ1-5, with D unresolved. Trimming left V 3 bases short and J 6 bases short, with 9 bases between. Germline V gene sequence: CDR1 WNHNN, CDR2 SYGVQD (reference sequence). This CDR3 contains 13 residues. The CDR3 protein is CASSELRGQPQHF. The DNA for the CDR3 is TGCGCCAGCAGTGAACTCCGTGGTCAGCCCCAGCATTTT.

The V call is TRBV4-1, the J call TRBJ2-6, with TRBD2 matching over 10 bases. Trimming cost V 3 bases and J 0 bases; bases outside gene matches: 8. This CDR3 is built from 19 residues. CDR1 and CDR2 (germline): MGHRA, YSYEKL. The CDR3 region is CASSHLGLADTSGANVLTF. The CDR3 DNA follows: TGCGCCAGCAGCCATCTAGGACTAGCGGACACCTCTGGGGCCAACGTCCTGACTTTC.

V usage is TRBV5-3 and J usage is TRBJ1-3; no clear D gene. TRBV5-3 is noted as an ORF with a role that remains uncertain. There are 15 residues in the CDR3. V was clipped by 10 bases and J by 0 bases, with 17 bases between them. CDR3 sequence (DNA): TGTGCCCCTCACTCCCTCACGAGCTCTGGAAACACCATATATTTT. Its translation is CAPHSLTSSGNTIYF.

This chain uses TRBV7-2 with TRBJ2-1; 10 positions agree with TRBD2. The length of the CDR3 is 16 residues. The J segment lost 4 bases and the V segment lost 3 bases, leaving 6 bases of the junction unmatched. The germline CDR1 and CDR2 sequences are SGHTA and FQGNSA. For the CDR3, the DNA is TGTGCCAGCAGCTTGCAAGAACTAGCGGGGTACAATGAGCAGTTCTTC. Translated, it gives CASSLQELAGYNEQFF.

The rearrangement uses TRBV9 and TRBJ2-3; TRBD1 aligns across 8 bases. Germline-derived CDR1 and CDR2 are SGDLS and YYNGEE. Trimming took 2 bases from V and 2 from J; bases not matched to a gene: 7. CDR3 length: 16 residues. CDR3 in DNA: TGTGCCAGCAGCGTTAGACAGGGGTCACTCACAGATACGCAGTATTTT. This gives the protein CASSVRQGSLTDTQYF.

V is TRBV7-9 and J is TRBJ2-3; 8 bases map to TRBD1. The germline CDR1 and CDR2 sequences are SEHNR and FQNEAQ (reference sequence). CDR3 length: 14 amino acids. V was pared by 5 bases and J by 1 base, with 2 bases of the junction left unmatched. CDR3 amino acids: CASSMGQGTDTQYF. CDR3 bases: TGTGCCAGCAGCATGGGACAGGGCACAGATACGCAGTATTTT.